This T cell receptor (beta chain) was captured by sequencing in a study of beta chain features in type 1 diabetes. As every portion of the isolated RNA was reverse transcribed, the sequencing read expressed TCRB transcripts. TCRdb's table, derived via immunoSEQ multiplex PCR, lists solely in-frame clones and lacks some. The table records 400,000 to 600,000 clones, about 32% of them present only once. The trim removed 5 bases at V and 7 bases at J, leaving 11 bases unmatched. The germline gives CDR1 SQVTM, CDR2 ANQGSEA. The CDR3 is made up of 14 amino acids. This clone was counted only a few times. Sample: naive CD4+ T cells from blood. The gene calls are TRBV29-1 and TRBJ2-7; TRBD2 matches 10 bases. The receptor was isolated from a man between 18 and 35 years old in good health. This CDR3 is CSVPGTSVSGEQYF. For the CDR3, the DNA is TGCAGCGTTCCCGGGACTAGCGTTTCGGGGGAGCAGTACTTC.